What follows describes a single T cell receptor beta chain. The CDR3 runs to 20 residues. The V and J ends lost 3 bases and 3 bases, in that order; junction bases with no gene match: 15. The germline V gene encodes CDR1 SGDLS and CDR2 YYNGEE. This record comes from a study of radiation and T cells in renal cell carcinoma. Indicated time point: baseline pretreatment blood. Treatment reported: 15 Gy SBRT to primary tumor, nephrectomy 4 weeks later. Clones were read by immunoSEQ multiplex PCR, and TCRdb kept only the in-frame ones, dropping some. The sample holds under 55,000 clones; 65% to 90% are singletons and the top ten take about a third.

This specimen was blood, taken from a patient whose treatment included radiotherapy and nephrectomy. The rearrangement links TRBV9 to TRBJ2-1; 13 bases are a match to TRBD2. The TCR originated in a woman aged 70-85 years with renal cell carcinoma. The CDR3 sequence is CASSGMGLAGHQKNYNEQFF. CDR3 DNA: TGTGCCAGCAGCGGGATGGGACTAGCGGGACATCAGAAGAACTACAATGAGCAGTTCTTC.